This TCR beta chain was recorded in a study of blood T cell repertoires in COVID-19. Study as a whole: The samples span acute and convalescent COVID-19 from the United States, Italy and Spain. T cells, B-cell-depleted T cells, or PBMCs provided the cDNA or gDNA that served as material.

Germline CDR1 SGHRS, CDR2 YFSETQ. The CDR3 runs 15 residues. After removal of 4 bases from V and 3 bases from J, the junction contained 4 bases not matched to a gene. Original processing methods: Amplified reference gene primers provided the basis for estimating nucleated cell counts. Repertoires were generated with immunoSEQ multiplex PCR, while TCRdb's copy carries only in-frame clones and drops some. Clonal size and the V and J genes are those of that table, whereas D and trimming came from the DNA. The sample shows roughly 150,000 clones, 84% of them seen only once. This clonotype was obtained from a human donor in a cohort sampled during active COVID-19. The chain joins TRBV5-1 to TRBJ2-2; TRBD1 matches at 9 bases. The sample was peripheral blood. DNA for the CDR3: TGCGCCAGCAGCGCACAGGGGGCGGACACCGGGGAGCTGTTTTTT. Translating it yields CASSAQGADTGELFF.